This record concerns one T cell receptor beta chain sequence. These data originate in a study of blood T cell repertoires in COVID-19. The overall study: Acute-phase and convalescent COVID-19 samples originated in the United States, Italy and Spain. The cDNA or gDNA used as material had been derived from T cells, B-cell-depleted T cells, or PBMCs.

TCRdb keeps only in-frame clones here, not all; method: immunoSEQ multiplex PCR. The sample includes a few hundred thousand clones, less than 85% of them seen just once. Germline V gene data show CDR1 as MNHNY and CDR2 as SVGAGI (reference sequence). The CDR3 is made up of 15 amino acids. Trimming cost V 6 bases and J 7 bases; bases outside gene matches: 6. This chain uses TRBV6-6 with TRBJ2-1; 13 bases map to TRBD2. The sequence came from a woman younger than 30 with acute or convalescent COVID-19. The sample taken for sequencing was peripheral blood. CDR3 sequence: CASSPGTSGKNEQFF. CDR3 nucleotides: TGTGCCAGCAGCCCGGGGACTAGCGGGAAGAATGAGCAGTTCTTC.